These 15 T cell receptor beta chains share one sample of origin, sequenced in a study of cytomegalovirus exposure and HLA in healthy donors. The study ran its PCR with 60 Vbeta and 13 Jbeta primers. TCRdb's table, derived via immunoSEQ multiplex PCR, lists solely in-frame clones and lacks some. The sample holds 100,000 to 150,000 clones; around 80% are singletons and the top ten take around 1.3%. Material for sequencing was PBMCs. The receptors were gathered from a female donor in good health and CMV-seronegative.

This chain joins TRBV18 and TRBJ1-1; D perhaps matches TRBD1 (6 bases). The CDR3 is made up of 13 amino acids. CDR1 KGHSH and CDR2 LQKENI come from the germline V gene. Between the trimmed V and J ends, which lost 6 bases and 4 bases, there was a span of 12 bases. The CDR3 nucleotides read TGTGCCAGCTCGGCCGGGGGGGCCACTGAAGCTTTCTTT. Its protein product is CASSAGGATEAFF.

CDR3 DNA sequence: TGTGCCAGCTCAGCCCTAGCGGGGGACTACAATGAGCAGTTCTTC. This encodes CASSALAGDYNEQFF. V usage is TRBV18 and J usage is TRBJ2-1, with TRBD2 matching 10 bases. The germline V gene has CDR1 KGHSH and CDR2 LQKENI. The CDR3 covers 15 residues. Trimming took 5 bases from V and 3 from J; bases not matched to a gene: 4.

The chain couples TRBV19 to TRBJ1-1, with D uncertain. V lost 5 bases to trimming and J lost 0 bases, with 7 bases between them. The CDR3 is 13 residues long. Germline V gene sequence: CDR1 LNHDA, CDR2 SQIVND (reference sequence). CDR3 amino acids: CASSSGLNTEAFF. Here the CDR3 DNA reads TGTGCCAGTAGTTCAGGCCTGAACACTGAAGCTTTCTTT.

The chain employs TRBV4-1 and TRBJ1-5, with unresolved D. Germline CDR1 MGHRA, CDR2 YSYEKL. Trimming stripped 0 bases from V and 1 base from J, with 4 bases between. CDR3 length equals 14 residues. This chain's CDR3 is CASSQETSNQPQHF. As DNA, the CDR3 is TGCGCCAGCAGCCAAGAAACAAGCAATCAGCCCCAGCATTTT.

The chain carries TRBV30 and TRBJ2-2; possible D gene TRBD2, 6 bases. The V end was cut by 2 bases, the J end by 7 bases, with 14 bases between. The CDR3 loop spans 14 amino acids. The germline V gene encodes CDR1 GTSNPN and CDR2 SVGIG (reference sequence). The CDR3 DNA reads TGTGCCTGGAGTCCCGGGACTTCGGACGGGGAGCTGTTTTTT. It specifies CAWSPGTSDGELFF.

This clone was recorded only once. The chain carries TRBV7-9 and TRBJ1-1; D unresolved. Germline loops: CDR1 SEHNR, CDR2 FQNEAQ (reference sequence). The CDR3 consists of 10 residues. Trimming took 11 bases from V and 1 from J, leaving 5 bases between them. CDR3 sequence (DNA): TGTGCCGTCGGGAACACTGAAGCTTTCTTT. It is translated as CAVGNTEAFF.

The V call is TRBV5-1, the J call TRBJ2-1; 8 bases match TRBD2. V shed 5 bases, J shed 10 bases, and the junction held 14 bases outside the gene matches. The CDR3 length is 15 residues. Germline CDR1 SGHRS, CDR2 YFSETQ. The CDR3 is CASRPTLAANEEQFF. In nucleotides, the CDR3 is TGCGCCAGCAGACCCACACTAGCGGCTAATGAAGAGCAGTTCTTC.

This chain joins TRBV5-4 and TRBJ2-5; D perhaps matches TRBD1 (6 bases). V shed 9 bases and J shed 3 bases, with 12 bases lying between them. Germline CDR1 and CDR2: SGHNT and YYREEE (reference sequence). This CDR3 has 12 amino acids. CDR3 sequence reads: CATRGVKETQYF. The DNA of the CDR3 is TGTGCCACCAGGGGAGTAAAAGAGACCCAGTACTTC.

The genes are TRBV15 and TRBJ1-5, with D perhaps matching TRBD1 (5 bases). The CDR3 spans 16 residues. Germline assignment: CDR1 LNHNV and CDR2 YYDKDF (reference sequence). The V end was cut by 0 bases, the J end by 4 bases, with 13 bases between. The CDR3 region has the DNA TGTGCCACCAGCAGAGAAGGAGGGGCTCGAAATCAGCCCCAGCATTTT. Translation: CATSREGGARNQPQHF. The variable domain in full, with the rest retrieved from reference TRBV15 and TRBJ1-5, is DAMVIQNPRYQVTQFGKPVTLSCSQTLNHNVMYWYQQKSSQAPKLLFHYYDKDFNNEADTPDNFQSRRPNTSFCFLDIRSPGLGDTAMYLCATSREGGARNQPQHFGDGTRLSIL.

This clone was observed a single time. V is TRBV2 and J is TRBJ1-6; a possible D gene is TRBD1 (6 bases). V was cut by 6 bases and J by 6 bases, with 15 bases left in between. The CDR3 sequence is 15 residues long. CDR1 is SNHLY and CDR2 is FYNNEI in the germline V gene. The CDR3 protein is CASRETGGVNSPLHF. The CDR3 region has the DNA TGTGCCAGCAGGGAGACAGGTGGGGTTAATTCACCCCTCCACTTT.

This chain joins TRBV4-1 and TRBJ2-2; 7 bases align to TRBD1. This CDR3 comprises 15 residues. V lost 4 bases and J lost 3; bases outside the gene matches: 5. CDR1 MGHRA and CDR2 YSYEKL come from the germline V gene. In DNA, the CDR3 is TGCGCCAGCAGCCCCCGGGACAGCCACACCGGGGAGCTGTTTTTT. This encodes CASSPRDSHTGELFF.

This clone has only a few counts. Here the CDR3 reads CASSLAAHGEETQYF. The CDR3 DNA is TGTGCCAGCAGCTTAGCGGCCCACGGGGAAGAGACCCAGTACTTC. The V call is TRBV7-2, the J call TRBJ2-5; D is perhaps TRBD2 (5 bases). V was trimmed by 0 bases and J by 3 bases, leaving 11 bases between them. Germline V CDR1 and CDR2: SGHTA, FQGNSA. The CDR3 extends over 15 amino acids.

The J gene is TRBJ2-3, the V gene TRBV6-1, with 11 bases aligning to TRBD1. The CDR3 runs to 14 residues. The junction had 1 base not matched to a gene; V was cut back by 6 bases and J by 2 bases. Germline CDR1 and CDR2: MNHNS and SASEGT. The CDR3 is CASSGQGATDTQYF. CDR3 nucleotides: TGTGCCAGCAGCGGACAGGGGGCCACAGATACGCAGTATTTT.

The V gene is TRBV28, the J gene TRBJ2-7; possible D gene TRBD1, 5 bases. This CDR3 spans 14 amino acids. The V gene lost 5 bases and the J gene lost 0 bases, with 11 bases spanning the gap. CDR1 and CDR2 (germline): MDHEN, SYDVKM. Here the CDR3 reads CASSPDTSSYEQYF. The CDR3 nucleotides read TGTGCCAGCAGTCCGGACACCTCCTCCTACGAGCAGTACTTC.

On this clone: At one end, the junction sequence differs from germline, possibly due to a read error. This chain links TRBV7-9 with TRBJ2-7; TRBD1 matches 9 bases. CDR1 and CDR2 from the germline V gene are SEHNR and FQNEAQ (reference sequence). This CDR3 is built from 17 residues. The DNA for the CDR3 is TGTTCCAGCAGCCTAACCCTTGGGACAGGGAGAAGCTACGAGCAGTACTTC. Protein sequence: CSSSLTLGTGRSYEQYF.